This TCR beta chain was recorded in a study of blood T cell repertoires in COVID-19. Looking at the study overall: Acute and convalescent COVID-19 samples came from the United States, Italy and Spain.

Original processing methods: Amplification of reference gene primers provided the estimated nucleated cell counts. The assay was immunoSEQ multiplex PCR, and TCRdb's table has in-frame clones only and misses some. V and J calls and clone size follow that table, whereas D and trimming were derived from the DNA. The table records some 200,000 clones, about 86% of them present only once. Trimming took off 4 bases at V and 7 bases at J, with 16 bases between the two ends. The CDR3 extends over 14 amino acids. CDR1 and CDR2 from the germline V gene are PRHDT and FYEKMQ (reference sequence). Material: peripheral blood. The source of this sequence is a human donor with acute or convalescent COVID-19. The donor label of this sample is uncertain. The chain joins TRBV13 to TRBJ2-5, with D possibly TRBD1 on 5 matching bases. The CDR3 nucleotides read TGTGCCAGCAGCTCCGAGACAGTCAAAACGACCCAGTACTTC. The encoded protein is CASSSETVKTTQYF.